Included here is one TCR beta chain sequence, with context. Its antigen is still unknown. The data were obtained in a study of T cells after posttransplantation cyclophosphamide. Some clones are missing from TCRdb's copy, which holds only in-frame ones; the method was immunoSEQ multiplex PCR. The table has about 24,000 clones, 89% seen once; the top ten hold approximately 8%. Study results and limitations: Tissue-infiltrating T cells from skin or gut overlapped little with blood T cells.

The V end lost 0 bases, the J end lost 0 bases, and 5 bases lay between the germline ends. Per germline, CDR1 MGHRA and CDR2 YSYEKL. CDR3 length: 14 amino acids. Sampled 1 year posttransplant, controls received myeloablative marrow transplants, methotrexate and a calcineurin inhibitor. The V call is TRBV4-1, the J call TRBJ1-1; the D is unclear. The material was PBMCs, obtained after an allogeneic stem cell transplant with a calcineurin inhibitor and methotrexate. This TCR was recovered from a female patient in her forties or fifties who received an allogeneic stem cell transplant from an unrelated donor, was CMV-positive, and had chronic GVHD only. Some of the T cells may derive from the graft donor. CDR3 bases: TGCGCCAGCAGCCAAGAGAGTATGAACACTGAAGCTTTCTTT. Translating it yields CASSQESMNTEAFF.